The rows below give T cell receptor beta chains drawn from one sample of a study of blood T cell repertoires in COVID-19. The protocol was immunoSEQ multiplex PCR, while the TCRdb copy is restricted to in-frame clones and leaves out a portion. The sample shows roughly 160,000 clones, around 86% of them seen only once. The sequencing sample was made of peripheral blood. These receptors all stem from a man aged 60 to 69 with acute or convalescent COVID-19. CDR3s include the opening cysteine and the closing phenylalanine or tryptophan. D genes are given only for firm matches. Clone size appears in some rows only: once, few, many, or a class for an expanded clone.

clone size	V gene	D gene	J gene	CDR3 DNA	CDR3 protein
NA	TRBV7-6	TRBD1	TRBJ1-6	TGTGCCAGCAGCCCCGACAGGGGTAGCTCCTATAATTCACCCCTCCACTTT	CASSPDRGSSYNSPLHF
NA	TRBV7-2	TRBD2	TRBJ2-1	TGTGCCAGCAGCAGGTCTAGCGGGACCCAATACAATGAGCAGTTCTTC	CASSRSSGTQYNEQFF
NA	TRBV28	NA	TRBJ2-3	TGTGCCAGCAGCCGAGGGATCCTTGATACGCAGTATTTT	CASSRGILDTQYF
NA	TRBV19	NA	TRBJ1-1	TGTGCCAGTAGTTTCGACAGGAACACTGAAGCTTTCTTT	CASSFDRNTEAFF
NA	TRBV18	TRBD1	TRBJ2-7	TGTGCCAGCTCACCGGGGGACAGGAGCGAGCAGTACTTC	CASSPGDRSEQYF
NA	TRBV19	TRBD1	TRBJ1-2	TGTGCCAGTAGTATCGTCGCTGGGACAGATGGCTACACCTTC	CASSIVAGTDGYTF
NA	TRBV18	TRBD1	TRBJ1-4	TGTGCCAGCTCACTGCAGACGGGACAGGGTGAAAAACTGTTTTTT	CASSLQTGQGEKLFF
NA	TRBV6-5	TRBD2	TRBJ2-1	TGTGCCAGCAGGTTAGCGGGAGGCTTATACAATGAGCAGTTCTTC	CASRLAGGLYNEQFF
NA	TRBV11-2	TRBD2	TRBJ2-7	TGTGCCAGCAGCTTAGGGCTAGCGGGAGAGCAGTACTTC	CASSLGLAGEQYF
once	TRBV28	TRBD1	TRBJ1-5	TGTGCCAGCAGGCAGACAGGGGCTGTTCAGCCCCAGCATTTT	CASRQTGAVQPQHF
NA	TRBV7-3	TRBD2	TRBJ2-1	TGTGCCAGCAGGGCCCGGGAGGGGTTTCGGGAGCAGTTCTTC	CASRAREGFREQFF
NA	TRBV19	NA	TRBJ1-2	TGTGCCAGTAGTAAGGGGCCCTCCTCGGCTTATGGGATGGGCTACACCTTC	CASSKGPSSAYGMGYTF
NA	TRBV3-1/TRBV3-2	TRBD2	TRBJ2-1	TGTGCCAGCAGCCGGGGACTAGCGAGCTCCTACAATGAGCAGTTCTTC	CASSRGLASSYNEQFF
NA	TRBV5-1	NA	TRBJ2-7	TGCGCCAGCAAATCCTCCTCGGGGGAGCAGTACTTC	CASKSSSGEQYF
NA	TRBV5-1	NA	TRBJ2-3	TGCGCCAGCAGCTTGGGTACTAGCACAGATACGCAGTATTTT	CASSLGTSTDTQYF
NA	TRBV5-1	NA	TRBJ2-3	TGCGCCAGCAGCCTACGTCAGGGGTCGGGCACAGATACGCAGTATTTT	CASSLRQGSGTDTQYF
NA	TRBV6-5	NA	TRBJ1-1	TGTGCCACCGGTAGGGGACTTCTGAACACTGAAGCTTTCTTT	CATGRGLLNTEAFF
NA	TRBV9	TRBD2	TRBJ2-1	TGTGCCAGCAGCCCCTCTGGGGGGGTCACCTACAATGAGCAGTTCTTC	CASSPSGGVTYNEQFF
NA	TRBV18	TRBD1	TRBJ2-1	TGTGCCAGCTCACACTCACAAACCGGGACAGCCGACAATGAGCAGTTCTTC	CASSHSQTGTADNEQFF
NA	TRBV4-1	NA	TRBJ2-3	TGCGCCAGCAGTCTGGTTGGGGCCACAGATACGCAGTATTTT	CASSLVGATDTQYF
NA	TRBV2	NA	TRBJ1-2	TGTGCCAGCAGTGAAGTTCCATCTCCGACAGGCTACTACACCTTC	CASSEVPSPTGYYTF
NA	TRBV2	TRBD1	TRBJ2-7	TGTGCCAGCACCTCTTATCGCAGGGGGAACGAGCAGTACTTC	CASTSYRRGNEQYF
NA	TRBV5-1	NA	TRBJ1-1	TGCGCCAGCGCCCTGCGGAGGGGTGAGACTGAAGCTTTCTTT	CASALRRGETEAFF
NA	TRBV6-5	TRBD1	TRBJ2-1	TGTGCCAGCAGTCGGGGACAGGCTAGGAACAATGAGCAGTTCTTC	CASSRGQARNNEQFF
once	TRBV2	TRBD1	TRBJ2-5	TGTGCCAGCAGTGATCGGACAGGGAGGGAGACCCAGTACTTC	CASSDRTGRETQYF
once	TRBV5-4	NA	TRBJ1-1	TGTGCCAGCAGCTTTTACAGGAAGAACACTGAAGCTTTCTTT	CASSFYRKNTEAFF
NA	TRBV6-1	NA	TRBJ2-5	TGTGCCAGCAGTGAATGGCGGGCCAGCCGAGAGACCCAGTACTTC	CASSEWRASRETQYF
NA	TRBV11-3	NA	TRBJ2-2	TGTGCCAGCAGCTTAAGCGAGGCCGGGGAGCTGTTTTTT	CASSLSEAGELFF
NA	TRBV19	NA	TRBJ2-3	TGTGCCAGTAGTATCGACAAGGATACGCAGTATTTT	CASSIDKDTQYF
NA	TRBV19	NA	TRBJ2-3	TGTGCCAGTAGTTCCAGACGGGCAGATACGCAGTATTTT	CASSSRRADTQYF
NA	TRBV2	NA	TRBJ2-1	TGTGCCAGCAGCGACGGGGTGGAAGATGAGCAGTTCTTC	CASSDGVEDEQFF
NA	TRBV27	NA	TRBJ1-5	TGTGCCAGCAGTGTCAGGGTTCCTCGGGATCAGCCCCAGCATTTT	CASSVRVPRDQPQHF
NA	TRBV3-1/TRBV3-2	NA	TRBJ2-5	TGTGCCAGCAGCCAAGTCAGGCGAGAGACCCAGTACTTC	CASSQVRRETQYF
few	TRBV6-9	TRBD2	TRBJ2-1	TGTGCCAGCAGTTATTCGTCCGGGAGGTGCTACAATGAGCAGTTCTTC	CASSYSSGRCYNEQFF
NA	TRBV7-3	TRBD2	TRBJ2-5	TGTGCCAGCAGTTCAGGAGCGGGGCCAGGAGAGACCCAGTACTTC	CASSSGAGPGETQYF
NA	TRBV19	TRBD1	TRBJ1-5	TGTGCCAGTAGTATCAGGACAGGGGTTAGCAATCAGCCCCAGCATTTT	CASSIRTGVSNQPQHF
once	TRBV27	NA	TRBJ2-3	TGTGCCAGCAGTTACACAGGTCGGGCATGGGATACGCAGTATTTT	CASSYTGRAWDTQYF
NA	TRBV18	TRBD1	TRBJ2-5	TGTGCCAGCTCCCGCCAGGGACAGTTGGGAGAGACCCAGTACTTC	CASSRQGQLGETQYF
NA	TRBV7-3	NA	TRBJ1-3	TGTGCCAGCAGCTTACAACCTAATGTTCCAGGGATTTCTGGAAACACCATATATTTT	CASSLQPNVPGISGNTIYF
NA	TRBV3-1/TRBV3-2	NA	TRBJ1-1	TGTGCCAGCAGCCAAGAATTCGTGAACACTGAAGCTTTCTTT	CASSQEFVNTEAFF
few	TRBV6-2/TRBV6-3	TRBD2	TRBJ2-1	TGTGCCAGCAGTTACGAGGCCGGTGGTGGCGGGAGGGCCTCGTATGAGCAGTTCTTC	CASSYEAGGGGRASYEQFF
NA	TRBV18	NA	TRBJ1-5	TGTGCCAGCTCACCAGAGGTCAGGGGCAATCAGCCCCAGCATTTT	CASSPEVRGNQPQHF
NA	TRBV27	NA	TRBJ1-4	TGTGCCAGCAGTTCGGTCAGGAACAATGAAAAACTGTTTTTT	CASSSVRNNEKLFF
NA	TRBV7-6	NA	TRBJ2-3	TGTGCCAGCAGCCCCGTAGGGGGTTTCCCAGATACGCAGTATTTT	CASSPVGGFPDTQYF
once	TRBV27	NA	TRBJ1-1	TGTGCCAGCAGTTCCCAACTACCGAACACTGAAGCTTTCTTT	CASSSQLPNTEAFF
NA	TRBV12-3/TRBV12-4	NA	TRBJ1-2	TGTGCCAGCAGTGCGTGGGGGGACTATGGCTACACCTTC	CASSAWGDYGYTF
NA	TRBV5-1	TRBD1	TRBJ1-2	TGCGCCAGCGCTTTACGGACAGGGCAATATGGCTACACCTTC	CASALRTGQYGYTF
NA	TRBV10-3	TRBD1	TRBJ2-5	TGTGCCATCAGTCAGGGGGCGCGGGAGACCCAGTACTTC	CAISQGARETQYF
NA	TRBV5-1	NA	TRBJ2-7	TGCGCCAGCAGGCCCGGGACTTCCAACGAGCAGTACTTC	CASRPGTSNEQYF
NA	TRBV7-2	NA	TRBJ2-3	TGTGCCAGCAGCCCCGGTCGGGATACGCAGTATTTT	CASSPGRDTQYF
NA	TRBV27	TRBD1	TRBJ2-5	TGTGCCAGCAGTTTATCGCGGGACAGGGGGGAGACCCAGTACTTC	CASSLSRDRGETQYF
NA	TRBV19	NA	TRBJ1-1	TGTGCCAGTAGTTTCGGACAGCTGAACACTGAAGCTTTCTTT	CASSFGQLNTEAFF
NA	TRBV15	TRBD1	TRBJ1-1	TGTGCCACCAGCGGTACTCCGGGACAGGGACTTTCTGAAGCTTTCTTT	CATSGTPGQGLSEAFF
NA	TRBV4-1	NA	TRBJ1-4	TGCGCCAGCAGCCAAGGCAGGGCTAATGAAAAACTGTTTTTT	CASSQGRANEKLFF
once	TRBV27	NA	TRBJ1-6	TGTGCCAGCAGTCAACGGCGGAGGGATTCACCCCTCCACTTT	CASSQRRRDSPLHF
NA	TRBV2	TRBD2	TRBJ2-1	TGTGCCAGCGGGAGGGCCGTTGAGCAGTTCTTC	CASGRAVEQFF
NA	TRBV19	NA	TRBJ2-3	TGTGCCAGTAGCGTAAGAGAGGCAGATACGCAGTATTTT	CASSVREADTQYF
NA	TRBV15	NA	TRBJ1-5	TGTGCCACCAGCAGAGGCGGAGAGCAGCCCCAGCATTTT	CATSRGGEQPQHF
NA	TRBV5-5	NA	TRBJ2-1	TGTGCCAGCAGCTTGGTGCGACGACAGTACAATGAGCAGTTCTTC	CASSLVRRQYNEQFF
NA	TRBV11-3	NA	TRBJ2-1	TGTGCCAGCAGCTTAGGAGGGACTGGAAATGAGCAGTTCTTC	CASSLGGTGNEQFF